Listed below are T cell receptor beta chains from one sample, sequenced in a study of patients and donors after allogeneic stem cell transplantation. TCRdb independently ran MiXCR on the RT-PCR reads; one entry per CDR3 protein. The profile shows about 400,000 distinct CDR3 sequences, 16% of them singletons. Sequences were obtained from blood, either unsorted or a sorted T cell fraction (not recorded which). These receptor sequences come from a human donor who was either an allogeneic HSCT recipient or a stem cell or donor lymphocyte infusion donor (not recorded which). It is not recorded whose cells these are; they may come from a transplant donor. Both conserved end residues are part of each CDR3. D genes are given only for firm matches. Size is stated for part of the rows, as once, few or many counts, or as a class when the clone is expanded.

V	J	D	size	CDR3	DNA
TRBV11-1	TRBJ2-1	.	.	CASSAHSYNEQFF	TGTGCCAGCAGCGCCCATTCCTACAATGAGCAGTTCTTC
TRBV7-8	TRBJ2-3	TRBD2	many	CASSHRLAGVNTQYF	TGTGCCAGCAGCCATAGACTAGCGGGAGTAAATACGCAGTATTTT
TRBV6-1	TRBJ1-2	TRBD1	.	CASSLGQGAGYTF	TGTGCCAGCAGCCTTGGACAGGGGGCTGGCTACACCTTC
TRBV20-1	TRBJ1-4	TRBD1	few	CSARDGTAEKLFF	TGCAGTGCTAGAGATGGGACAGCGGAAAAACTGTTTTTT
TRBV18	TRBJ1-6	.	.	CASSLRGSSYNSALHF	TGTGCCAGCTCACTTAGAGGCAGCTCGTACAATTCGGCCCTCCACTTT
TRBV27	TRBJ2-1	.	.	CASSLGTRGYNEQFF	TGTGCCAGCAGTTTGGGGACGAGGGGCTACAATGAGCAGTTCTTC
TRBV12-3/TRBV12-4	TRBJ1-5	.	few	CASSFREDQPQHF	TGTGCCAGCAGTTTCAGGGAGGATCAGCCCCAGCATTTT
TRBV5-8	TRBJ2-3	TRBD2	.	CASSHRLAGGSDTQYF	TGTGCCAGCAGCCACCGACTAGCGGGAGGTTCAGATACGCAGTATTTT
TRBV12-3/TRBV12-4	TRBJ1-2	.	.	CASSLTQGSLDYGYTF	TGTGCCAGCAGTTTGACACAGGGCTCCCTGGACTATGGCTACACCTTC
TRBV5-6	TRBJ1-6	.	.	CASSFWRLRSGRLNSPLHF	TGTGCCAGCAGCTTCTGGCGATTAAGGTCGGGGAGACTTAATTCACCCCTCCACTTT
TRBV19	TRBJ2-4	TRBD2	.	CASSFLGLAGVGNIQYF	TGTGCCAGTAGTTTCCTGGGACTAGCGGGAGTAGGGAACATTCAGTACTTC
TRBV9	TRBJ1-2	.	few	CASSQGRAGYGYTF	TGTGCCAGCAGCCAGGGGCGCGCAGGTTATGGCTACACCTTC
TRBV12-3/TRBV12-4	TRBJ2-3	.	once	CASSPLDGRPNTQYF	TGTGCCAGCAGTCCCCTGGACGGACGACCGAATACGCAGTATTTT
TRBV7-8	TRBJ2-7	TRBD2	few	CASSLGVLAGGYEQYF	TGTGCCAGCAGCTTAGGAGTTCTAGCGGGAGGCTACGAGCAGTACTTC
TRBV7-3	TRBJ2-5	.	few	CASSRSTEETQYF	TGTGCCAGCAGCCGCAGTACCGAAGAGACCCAGTACTTC